This T cell receptor (beta chain) was documented in a study of CD8 T cells in ankylosing spondylitis. TCRdb called the 5' RACE reads again in MiXCR, with one record for every CDR3 protein. The repertoire holds 250,000 to 300,000 distinct CDR3 sequences, with 18% as singletons. CDR3 length: 15 residues. V was pared by 2 bases and J by 2 bases, with 10 bases between. Germline V CDR1 and CDR2: SGHVS, FQNEAQ. Sequenced sample: blood, either unsorted or a sorted T cell fraction (not recorded which). The TCR originated in a male donor with ankylosing spondylitis or in good health (not recorded which). The chain uses TRBV7-8 and TRBJ2-1; D ambiguous. DNA of the CDR3: TGTGCCAGCAGCTTAATCCTAAACCCCTACAATGAGCAGTTCTTC. Its translation is CASSLILNPYNEQFF.